A selection of T cell receptor beta chains follows, all from one sample in a study of tumor-infiltrating lymphocytes in oesophageal squamous cell carcinoma. A single record per CDR3 protein comes from TCRdb applying MiXCR to the PCR reads. This table holds more than 9,500 distinct CDR3 sequences, around 54% found once. Sequencing was carried out using esophageal tumor tissue. The receptors were gathered from a female donor with esophageal squamous cell carcinoma. Each CDR3 is given with its conserved first and last residue. Fields, in order: D gene, clone size, V gene, J gene, CDR3 DNA, CDR3 protein. D genes are given only for firm matches. Clone size appears in some rows only: once, few, many, or a class for an expanded clone.

TRBD1	-	TRBV18	TRBJ1-6	TGTGCCAGCTCACCAGGGACAGGGGGCCTTTCACCCCTCCACTTT	CASSPGTGGLSPLHF
-	-	TRBV6-5	TRBJ2-1	TGTGCCAGCAGTGAAGGTTGGGAAGGTCCCCATGAGCAGTTCTTC	CASSEGWEGPHEQFF
-	few	TRBV7-2	TRBJ2-3	TGTGCCAGCAGCTCACAGACGTTCAAAACAGATACGCAGTATTTT	CASSSQTFKTDTQYF
-	-	TRBV7-9	TRBJ2-1	TGTGCCAGCAGCTTAGGGCGTGGTTCCTACAATGAGCAGTTCTTC	CASSLGRGSYNEQFF
-	-	TRBV11-2	TRBJ2-1	TGTGCCAGCAGCTTATTATACAATGAGCAGTTCTTC	CASSLLYNEQFF
TRBD2	many	TRBV7-7	TRBJ2-5	TGTGCTAGCAGCCCGGGGACTAGCAGCAAGACCCAGTACTTC	CASSPGTSSKTQYF
-	-	TRBV6-2/TRBV6-3	TRBJ1-4	TGTGCCAGCAGCCCCCCTGGGTCTAATGAAAAACTGTTTTTT	CASSPPGSNEKLFF
-	-	TRBV27	TRBJ2-1	TGTGCCAGCAGTTTAGACTCCCTCTACAATGAGCAGTTCTTC	CASSLDSLYNEQFF
-	once	TRBV6-4	TRBJ1-1	TGTGCCAGCAGTTTAAAACCCTTGGAGGGGATGGGCACTGAAGCTTTCTTT	CASSLKPLEGMGTEAFF
TRBD2	-	TRBV6-1	TRBJ2-7	TGTGCCAGCACGGGGAGAATACTAGCGGGAGCTGGCGAGCAGTACTTC	CASTGRILAGAGEQYF
-	-	TRBV7-6	TRBJ2-6	TGTGCTAGCAGCTTAGAGGGTATGAAGGACACCCGGCCCTGGGCCAACGTCCTGACTTTC	CASSLEGMKDTRPWANVLTF
TRBD1	-	TRBV11-2	TRBJ2-7	TGTGCCAGCAGCTTAATGGGGGGGACAGGGGGGCACGAGCAGTACTTC	CASSLMGGTGGHEQYF
-	-	TRBV12-3/TRBV12-4	TRBJ2-1	TGTGCCACCGACCAACTAGACTCCTACAATGAGCAGTTCTTC	CATDQLDSYNEQFF
-	few	TRBV7-2	TRBJ1-2	TGTGCCAGCAGCTTAGGGTTTGACGGATATGGCTACACCTTC	CASSLGFDGYGYTF
-	-	TRBV28	TRBJ2-1	TGTGCCAGCAGTTTACTGGATGAGCAGTTCTTC	CASSLLDEQFF
-	-	TRBV7-1	TRBJ2-7	TGTGCCAGCAGCTCCAATACCGGGGTTAGCTCCTACGAGCAGTACTTC	CASSSNTGVSSYEQYF
TRBD1	once	TRBV11-1	TRBJ2-1	TGTGCCAGCGTACAGGGGTTCGGTGAGCAGTTCTTC	CASVQGFGEQFF
TRBD2	many	TRBV7-3	TRBJ2-7	TGTGCCAGCAGCCCGATGGGGGGGGTCCACGAGCAGTACTTC	CASSPMGGVHEQYF
-	few	TRBV6-1	TRBJ2-5	TGTGCCAGCAAATATAGGGGGCAAGAGACCCAGTACTTC	CASKYRGQETQYF
TRBD1	-	TRBV10-2	TRBJ2-1	TGCGCCAGCAATCAGGGGGCCAGGAATGAGCAGTTCTTC	CASNQGARNEQFF
TRBD1	once	TRBV7-6	TRBJ1-6	TGTGCCAGCAGCGAAAGGTGGACAGGGGATTCACCCCTCCACTTT	CASSERWTGDSPLHF
TRBD2	few	TRBV5-8	TRBJ2-7	TGTGCCAGCAGCTTGACTAGCGGGCTGTACAATGAGCAGTACTTC	CASSLTSGLYNEQYF
-	-	TRBV7-2	TRBJ2-5	TGTGCCAGCAGCTTAGATCTTAGCTCCTACAATGAGCAGTACTTC	CASSLDLSSYNEQYF
-	-	TRBV7-4	TRBJ2-6	TGTGCCAGCAGCTTAGGGGGGACTGTCATCTCTGGGGCCAACGTCCTGACTTTC	CASSLGGTVISGANVLTF
TRBD1	medium-sized	TRBV6-1	TRBJ1-2	TGTGCCAGCAGTAGACAGGGTATGGGACTAGATGGCTACACCTTC	CASSRQGMGLDGYTF